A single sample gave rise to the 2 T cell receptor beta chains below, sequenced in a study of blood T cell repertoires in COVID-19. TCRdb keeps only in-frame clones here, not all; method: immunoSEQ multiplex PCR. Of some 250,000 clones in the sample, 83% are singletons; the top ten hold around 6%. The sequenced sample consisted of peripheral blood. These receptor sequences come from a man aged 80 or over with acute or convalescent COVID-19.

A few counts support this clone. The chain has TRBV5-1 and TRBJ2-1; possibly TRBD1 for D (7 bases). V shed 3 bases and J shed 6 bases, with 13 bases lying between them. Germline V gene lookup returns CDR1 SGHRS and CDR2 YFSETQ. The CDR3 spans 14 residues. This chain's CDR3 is CASSSGGQSNEQFF. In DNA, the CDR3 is TGCGCCAGCAGCTCCGGGGGACAGTCCAATGAGCAGTTCTTC.

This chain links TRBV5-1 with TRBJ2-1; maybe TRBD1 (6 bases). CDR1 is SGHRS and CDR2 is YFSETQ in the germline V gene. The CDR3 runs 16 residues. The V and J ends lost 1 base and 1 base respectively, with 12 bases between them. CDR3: CASSLWGPGSYNEQFF. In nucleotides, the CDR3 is TGCGCCAGCAGCTTGTGGGGGCCGGGGTCCTACAATGAGCAGTTCTTC.